Shown below are 26 T cell receptor beta chains from a single sample sequenced in a study of CD8 T cells in ankylosing spondylitis. TCRdb re-called the 5' RACE reads with MiXCR, one entry per CDR3 protein. The table has some 200,000 distinct CDR3 sequences, roughly 13% seen once. The specimen sequenced was blood, either unsorted or a sorted T cell fraction (not recorded which). The receptors stem from a male donor with ankylosing spondylitis or in good health (not recorded which).

This clonotype appeared a few times. The V gene is TRBV14, the J gene TRBJ2-1, with D perhaps being TRBD1 or TRBD2 (6 bases each). This CDR3 contains 15 residues. Looked up from germline, CDR1 is SGHDN and CDR2 is FVKESK. V dropped 0 bases and J dropped 7 bases, with 13 bases sitting between them. The CDR3 DNA sequence: TGTGCCAGCAGCCAAGAGGGGGGCAGCGAGAATGAGCAGTTCTTC. As protein: CASSQEGGSENEQFF.

The genes are TRBV5-5 and TRBJ2-3, with 7 bases aligning to TRBD1. Germline V gene data show CDR1 as SGHKS and CDR2 as YYEKEE (reference sequence). This CDR3 spans 14 amino acids. The trim removed 4 bases at V and 3 bases at J, leaving 5 bases unmatched. This chain's CDR3 is CASSRRTGTDTQYF. The CDR3 region has the DNA TGTGCCAGCAGCCGTCGGACAGGAACAGATACGCAGTATTTT.

The rearrangement uses TRBV11-2 and TRBJ2-2; D gene ambiguous. Germline-derived CDR1 and CDR2 are SGHAT and FQNNGV. V was trimmed by 1 base and J by 0 bases, leaving 12 bases between them. The CDR3 covers 17 residues. CDR3 sequence: CASSLVFLSANTGELFF. The CDR3 DNA is TGTGCCAGCAGCTTAGTTTTCCTCTCCGCGAACACCGGGGAGCTGTTTTTT.

This clonotype turned up a few times. This chain connects TRBV3-1 to TRBJ1-1, with D possibly TRBD1 on 5 matching bases. The germline V gene encodes CDR1 LGHDT and CDR2 YNNKEL (reference sequence). The CDR3 has 16 residues. V lost 2 bases to trimming and J lost 1 base, with 14 bases between them. CDR3 region: CASSQPLDRENTEAFF. As DNA, the CDR3 is TGTGCCAGCAGCCAACCACTTGACAGAGAGAACACTGAAGCTTTCTTT.

This clonotype was seen repeatedly, ten times or more. The V and J genes are TRBV5-1 and TRBJ2-3; 13 nucleotides line up with TRBD2. The CDR3 has 18 residues. Trimming took 0 bases from V and 0 from J; bases not matched to a gene: 4. CDR1 SGHRS and CDR2 YFSETQ come from the germline V gene. CDR3 nucleotide sequence: TGCGCCAGCAGCTTGGAAGGGGGACTAGCGGGAAGCACAGATACGCAGTATTTT. It encodes CASSLEGGLAGSTDTQYF. Using reference TRBV5-1 and TRBJ2-3 for the parts outside the CDR3, the full variable domain is KAGVTQTPRYLIKTRGQQVTLSCSPISGHRSVSWYQQTPGQGLQFLFEYFSETQRNKGNFPGRFSGRQFSNSRSEMNVSTLELGDSALYLCASSLEGGLAGSTDTQYFGPGTRLTVL.

The chain uses TRBV12-3 or TRBV12-4 and TRBJ2-1; no definite D call. V was pared by 5 bases and J by 1 base, with 12 bases between. CDR3 size: 15 residues. CDR3 in amino acids: CASSPTKRSYNEQFF. The CDR3 DNA sequence: TGTGCCAGCAGTCCTACGAAGAGGTCCTACAATGAGCAGTTCTTC.

The chain has TRBV6-1 and TRBJ2-7; TRBD2 matches 12 bases. This CDR3 comprises 14 residues. Trimming took 6 bases from V and 4 from J; bases not matched to a gene: 4. The germline V gene has CDR1 MNHNS and CDR2 SASEGT. The CDR3 bases are TGTGCCAGCAGCATACTAGCGGGAGGTTACGAGCAGTACTTC. This translates into CASSILAGGYEQYF.

This chain joins TRBV2 and TRBJ2-7; D is ambiguous. The germline gives CDR1 SNHLY, CDR2 FYNNEI. V dropped 9 bases and J dropped 2 bases, with 14 bases sitting between them. The CDR3 runs to 13 residues. The CDR3 region is CASSPELTYEQYF. As DNA, the CDR3 is TGTGCCAGTTCACCTGAGCTAACCTACGAGCAGTACTTC.

This clonotype was found a few times. V gene TRBV2 combines with J gene TRBJ2-1; TRBD2 might be the D (5 bases). Looked up from germline, CDR1 is SNHLY and CDR2 is FYNNEI. Trimming shortened V by 6 bases and J by 1 base, and 7 bases separated the two germline ends. The CDR3 consists of 13 residues. The DNA of the CDR3 is TGTGCCAGCAGCTCGGGGTCCTACAATGAGCAGTTCTTC. The encoded protein is CASSSGSYNEQFF.

This clonotype was seen only a few times. The rearrangement uses TRBV29-1 and TRBJ2-7; the match to TRBD2 covers 10 bases. Germline-derived CDR1 and CDR2 are SQVTM and ANQGSEA. This CDR3 is 14 amino acids long. Unmatched junction bases numbered 5, after V lost 6 bases and J lost 0 bases. CDR3 DNA: TGCAGCGTCCTTGGACTAGCGGACTCCTACGAGCAGTACTTC. This translates into CSVLGLADSYEQYF.

CDR3 loop: CASTPGGGEQFF. The CDR3 DNA reads TGTGCCAGCACCCCTGGGGGGGGGGAGCAGTTCTTC. The genes are TRBV11-2 and TRBJ2-1; 7 bases agree with TRBD2. There are 12 residues in the CDR3. Trimming removed 7 bases from V and 10 bases from J; junction bases left unmatched: 7. Germline V gives CDR1 SGHAT, CDR2 FQNNGV.

There are a few counts of this clonotype. The J gene is TRBJ1-5, the V gene TRBV19, with D unresolved. This CDR3 is 15 amino acids long. Germline CDR1 LNHDA, CDR2 SQIVND (reference sequence). V lost 8 bases and J lost 0, with 14 bases in between. In nucleotides, the CDR3 is TGTGCCAGTGACCCATGGTGGGCTAGCAATCAGCCCCAGCATTTT. This codes for CASDPWWASNQPQHF. Together with reference TRBV19 and TRBJ1-5, the CDR3 gives the full variable domain: DGGITQSPKYLFRKEGQNVTLSCEQNLNHDAMYWYRQDPGQGLRLIYYSQIVNDFQKGDIAEGYSVSREKKESFPLTVTSAQKNPTAFYLCASDPWWASNQPQHFGDGTRLSIL.

This clonotype was counted between two and nine times. The V call is TRBV2, the J call TRBJ2-7; D remains unclear. CDR1 is SNHLY and CDR2 is FYNNEI in the germline V gene. V lost 1 base and J lost 2, with 6 bases in between. The CDR3 spans 13 residues. CDR3 region: CASSEGRPYEQYF. The CDR3 DNA reads TGTGCCAGCAGTGAAGGGCGGCCCTACGAGCAGTACTTC.

This chain uses TRBV19 with TRBJ1-5; maybe TRBD1 (6 bases). Germline V gives CDR1 LNHDA, CDR2 SQIVND (reference sequence). The V gene lost 5 bases and the J gene lost 7 bases, with 15 bases spanning the gap. The CDR3 loop spans 14 amino acids. The CDR3 spells CASSEFGRGQPQHF. As DNA, the CDR3 is TGTGCCAGTAGTGAGTTCGGCAGGGGCCAGCCCCAGCATTTT.

This clonotype turned up a few times. This sequence joins TRBV29-1 and TRBJ1-1; D gene ambiguous. The V and J ends lost 3 bases and 3 bases respectively, with 5 bases between them. CDR3 size: 11 residues. CDR1 is SQVTM, CDR2 ANQGSEA, per germline. CDR3 coding DNA: TGCAGCGTTGACGGGGACACTGAAGCTTTCTTT. This gives the protein CSVDGDTEAFF.

There are a few counts of this clonotype. The rearrangement uses TRBV6-1 and TRBJ1-1; TRBD1 aligns across 8 bases. Germline V gene sequence: CDR1 MNHNS, CDR2 SASEGT. V gave up 4 bases and J gave up 6 bases; unmatched junction bases: 7. The CDR3 is 14 residues long. In DNA form, the CDR3 reads TGTGCCAGCAGTGGGACAGGGAAGGAGCCTGAAGCTTTCTTT. Its translation: CASSGTGKEPEAFF.

This clonotype was detected only a few times. This chain links TRBV20-1 with TRBJ2-3; D call uncertain. The CDR3 runs to 14 residues. Between the trimmed V and J ends, which lost 1 base and 2 bases, there was a span of 10 bases. Germline assignment: CDR1 DFQATT and CDR2 SNEGSKA (reference sequence). CDR3 protein: CSARVSASTDTQYF. For the CDR3, the DNA is TGCAGTGCTAGAGTATCCGCTTCCACAGATACGCAGTATTTT.

This clonotype came up a few times. The genes are TRBV5-1 and TRBJ2-1; D assignment may be TRBD1 or TRBD2 (6 bases each). This CDR3 spans 14 amino acids. The V gene's germline CDR1 is SGHRS and CDR2 YFSETQ. Trimming cost V 6 bases and J 4 bases, with 14 bases left between them. CDR3: CASTEGGVYNEQFF. For the CDR3, the DNA is TGCGCCAGCACCGAGGGGGGAGTTTACAATGAGCAGTTCTTC.

CDR3 coding DNA: TGCAGTGCTAGAAGCCCGGGACTAGCGGGGGGCCTCCCCGGATTGTTCTTC. Protein sequence: CSARSPGLAGGLPGLFF. The chain couples TRBV20-1 to TRBJ2-1; 15 nucleotides align to TRBD2. Germline values: CDR1 DFQATT, CDR2 SNEGSKA (reference sequence). This CDR3 comprises 17 residues. The V gene end was trimmed by 2 bases and the J gene end by 15 bases; junction bases not matched to a gene: 17.

This clonotype was counted a few times. The V and J genes are TRBV7-9 and TRBJ2-3; possibly TRBD1 for D (6 bases). The CDR3 totals 16 residues. Per the germline V gene, CDR1 is SEHNR and CDR2 is FQNEAQ (reference sequence). V was trimmed by 4 bases and J by 4 bases, leaving 18 bases between them. In DNA, the CDR3 is TGTGCCAGCAGCTCGGATCGGGCAGGGGTCCCAGATACGCAGTATTTT. This sequence encodes CASSSDRAGVPDTQYF.

V usage is TRBV3-1 and J usage is TRBJ2-3; TRBD2 matches at 13 bases. The CDR3 extends over 18 amino acids. CDR1 and CDR2 (germline): LGHDT, YNNKEL (reference sequence). V gave up 0 bases and J gave up 0 bases; unmatched junction bases: 3. The CDR3 is CASSQEGTSGTSTDTQYF. CDR3 DNA sequence: TGTGCCAGCAGCCAAGAAGGGACTAGCGGGACTAGCACAGATACGCAGTATTTT.

CDR3 sequence: CASSDTTGHNEQFF. CDR3 sequence (DNA): TGTGCCAGCAGTGACACGACAGGGCACAATGAGCAGTTCTTC. The chain employs TRBV2 and TRBJ2-1; 7 bases line up with TRBD1. The CDR3 is 14 residues long. V shed 3 bases and J 5 bases; nucleotides not matched to a gene: 4. Per germline, CDR1 SNHLY and CDR2 FYNNEI.

This clonotype was seen a handful of times. The J gene is TRBJ2-1, the V gene TRBV6-1, with 11 bases that match TRBD2. CDR1 is MNHNS and CDR2 is SASEGT in the germline V gene. Unmatched junction bases numbered 10, after V lost 6 bases and J lost 0 bases. CDR3 length equals 18 residues. The CDR3 DNA reads TGTGCCAGCAGCTTTGGGACTAGCGGCCCAAGCTCCTACAATGAGCAGTTCTTC. Its translation is CASSFGTSGPSSYNEQFF.

This chain links TRBV9 with TRBJ2-5; D uncertain. V lost 3 bases and J lost 0, with 12 bases in between. Germline V lookup: CDR1 SGDLS, CDR2 YYNGEE. The CDR3 is 15 amino acids. Here the CDR3 DNA reads TGTGCCAGCAGCGAGGCCCTTGGGTACCAAGAGACCCAGTACTTC. Translating gives CASSEALGYQETQYF. Together with reference TRBV9 and TRBJ2-5, the CDR3 gives the full variable domain: DSGVTQTPKHLITATGQRVTLRCSPRSGDLSVYWYQQSLDQGLQFLIQYYNGEERAKGNILERFSAQQFPDLHSELNLSSLELGDSALYFCASSEALGYQETQYFGPGTRLLVL.

The chain links TRBV5-1 to TRBJ2-7, with D possibly matching TRBD1 (5 bases). The V gene's germline CDR1 is SGHRS and CDR2 YFSETQ. V was pared by 3 bases and J by 3 bases, with 7 bases between. This CDR3 contains 12 residues. The CDR3 sequence is CASSWQGYEQYF. The CDR3 DNA reads as TGCGCCAGCAGCTGGCAGGGCTACGAGCAGTACTTC.

The chain has TRBV20-1 and TRBJ2-2, with a tentative D call TRBD2 (5 bases). CDR1 is DFQATT, CDR2 SNEGSKA, per germline (reference sequence). Trimming removed 1 base at V and 3 bases at J, with 6 bases between. This CDR3 has 13 amino acids. For the CDR3, the DNA is TGCAGTGCTAGAGTGAGGGACACCGGGGAGCTGTTTTTT. Translating gives CSARVRDTGELFF.